This T cell receptor (beta chain) was retrieved from a study of lymphopenia after photon versus proton radiotherapy. Using immunoSEQ multiplex PCR, the repertoire was profiled, and TCRdb retains in-frame clones only, with some absent. This table has 20,000 to 25,000 clones, around nine tenths appearing once. On this clone: Its specificity is unknown.

The trim removed 5 bases at V and 3 bases at J, leaving 9 bases unmatched. This CDR3 contains 15 residues. From germline, CDR1 is SGHVS and CDR2 FNYEAQ. Study results and limitations: Larger post-nadir TCR diversity loss correlated inversely with survival in deceased patients. Photon-treated patients lost naive T cells and TCR diversity; proton-treated stayed stable. Post-nadir diversity loss with photons came from oligoclonal expansion, particularly CD8+ Temra cells. Authors raise, but do not show, better survival with proton therapy.

This material consisted of peripheral blood, taken from a patient treated with proton-based radiotherapy. V gene TRBV7-6 combines with J gene TRBJ2-7; the match to TRBD1 covers 8 bases. This TCR was sampled from a woman between 65 and 79 years old with pancreatic cancer. Some clones in this sample may be carry-over from other donors' samples. The CDR3 loop reads CASSKDRAALYEQYF. The CDR3 region has the DNA TGTGCCAGCAGCAAGGACAGGGCCGCCCTCTACGAGCAGTACTTC.